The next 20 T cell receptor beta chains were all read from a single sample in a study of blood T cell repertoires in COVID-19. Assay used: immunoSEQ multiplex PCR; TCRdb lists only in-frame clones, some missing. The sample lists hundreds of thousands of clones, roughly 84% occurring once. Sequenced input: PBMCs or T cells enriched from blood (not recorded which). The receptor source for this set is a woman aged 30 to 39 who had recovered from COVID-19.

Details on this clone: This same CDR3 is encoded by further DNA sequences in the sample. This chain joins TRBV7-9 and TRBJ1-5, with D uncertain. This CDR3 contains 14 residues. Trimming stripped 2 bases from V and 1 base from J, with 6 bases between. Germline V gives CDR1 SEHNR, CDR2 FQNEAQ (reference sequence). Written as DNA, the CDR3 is TGTGCCAGCAGCTTACGGGGAAGCAATCAGCCCCAGCATTTT. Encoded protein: CASSLRGSNQPQHF.

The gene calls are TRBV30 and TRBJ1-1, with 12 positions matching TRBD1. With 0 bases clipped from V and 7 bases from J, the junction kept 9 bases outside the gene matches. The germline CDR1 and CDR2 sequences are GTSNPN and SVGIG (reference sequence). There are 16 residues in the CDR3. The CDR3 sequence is CAWSVVWDRGPIEAFF. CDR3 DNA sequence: TGTGCCTGGAGTGTTGTCTGGGACAGGGGGCCCATTGAAGCTTTCTTT.

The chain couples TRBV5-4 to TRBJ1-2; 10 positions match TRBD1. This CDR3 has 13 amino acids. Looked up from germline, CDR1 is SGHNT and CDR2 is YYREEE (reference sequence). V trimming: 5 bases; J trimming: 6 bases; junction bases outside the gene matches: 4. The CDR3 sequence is CASRAGTGDGYTF. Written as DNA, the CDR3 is TGTGCCAGCAGGGCCGGGACAGGGGATGGCTACACCTTC.

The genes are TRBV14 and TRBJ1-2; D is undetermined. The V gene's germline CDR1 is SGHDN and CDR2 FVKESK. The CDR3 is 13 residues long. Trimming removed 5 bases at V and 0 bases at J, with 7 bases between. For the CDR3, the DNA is TGTGCCAGCAGCAAAAAGCCTAACTATGGCTACACCTTC. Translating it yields CASSKKPNYGYTF.

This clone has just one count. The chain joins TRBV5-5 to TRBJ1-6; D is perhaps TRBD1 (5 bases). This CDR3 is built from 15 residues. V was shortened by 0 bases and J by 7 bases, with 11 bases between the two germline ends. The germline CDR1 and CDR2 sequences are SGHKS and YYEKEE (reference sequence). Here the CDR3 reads CASSLEAGPNSPLHF. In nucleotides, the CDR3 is TGTGCCAGCAGCTTGGAGGCGGGGCCGAATTCACCCCTCCACTTT. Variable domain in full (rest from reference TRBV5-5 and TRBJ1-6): DAGVTQSPTHLIKTRGQQVTLRCSPISGHKSVSWYQQVLGQGPQFIFQYYEKEERGRGNFPDRFSARQFPNYSSELNVNALLLGDSALYLCASSLEAGPNSPLHFGNGTRLTVT.

The CDR3 sequence: CASSSDQGWYTEAFF. As DNA, the CDR3 is TGTGCCAGCAGTTCTGATCAGGGATGGTACACTGAAGCTTTCTTT. V is TRBV6-2 or TRBV6-3 and J is TRBJ1-1; D is possibly TRBD1 (5 bases). The CDR3 spans 15 residues. Looked up from germline, CDR1 is MNHEY and CDR2 is SVGEGT. With 4 bases removed from V and 3 bases from J, the gap between germline ends came to 15 bases.

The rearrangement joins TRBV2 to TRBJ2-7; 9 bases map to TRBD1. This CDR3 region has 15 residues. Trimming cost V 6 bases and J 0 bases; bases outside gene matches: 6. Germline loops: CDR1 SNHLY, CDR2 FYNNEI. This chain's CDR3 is CASRTPGQGSYEQYF. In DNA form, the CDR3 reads TGTGCCAGCAGGACTCCGGGACAGGGCTCCTACGAGCAGTACTTC.

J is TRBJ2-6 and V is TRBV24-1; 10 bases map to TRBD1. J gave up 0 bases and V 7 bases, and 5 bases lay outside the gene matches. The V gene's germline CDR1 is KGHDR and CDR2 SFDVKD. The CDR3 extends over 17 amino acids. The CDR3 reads CATSGTGDSSGANVLTF. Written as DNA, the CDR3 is TGTGCCACCAGCGGGACAGGGGATAGCTCTGGGGCCAACGTCCTGACTTTC.

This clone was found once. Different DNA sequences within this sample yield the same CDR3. The CDR3 loop reads CASSLRGDTEAFF. The CDR3 nucleotides are TGTGCCAGCAGCTTACGGGGGGATACTGAAGCTTTCTTT. The chain couples TRBV11-3 to TRBJ1-1, with a tentative D call TRBD1 (5 bases). Trimming stripped 2 bases from V and 5 bases from J, with 9 bases between. CDR1 is SGHNT, CDR2 YENEEA, per germline. The CDR3 is made up of 13 amino acids. Combining the CDR3 with reference TRBV11-3 and TRBJ1-1 gives the whole variable domain EAGVVQSPRYKIIEKKQPVAFWCNPISGHNTLYWYLQNLGQGPELLIRYENEEAVDDSQLPKDRFSAERLKGVDSTLKIQPAELGDSAVYLCASSLRGDTEAFFGQGTRLTVV.

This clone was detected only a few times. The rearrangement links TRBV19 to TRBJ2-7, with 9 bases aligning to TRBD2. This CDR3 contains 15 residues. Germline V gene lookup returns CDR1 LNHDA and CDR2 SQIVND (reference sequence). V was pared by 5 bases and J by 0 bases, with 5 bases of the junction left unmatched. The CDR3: CASSSAGGSSYEQYF. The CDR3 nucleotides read TGTGCCAGTAGTTCAGCGGGAGGTAGCTCCTACGAGCAGTACTTC. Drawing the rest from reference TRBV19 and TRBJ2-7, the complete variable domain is DGGITQSPKYLFRKEGQNVTLSCEQNLNHDAMYWYRQDPGQGLRLIYYSQIVNDFQKGDIAEGYSVSREKKESFPLTVTSAQKNPTAFYLCASSSAGGSSYEQYFGPGTRLTVT.

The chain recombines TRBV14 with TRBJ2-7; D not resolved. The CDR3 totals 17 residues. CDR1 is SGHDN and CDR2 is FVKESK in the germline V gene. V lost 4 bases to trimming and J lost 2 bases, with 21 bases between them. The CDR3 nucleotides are TGTGCCAGCAGCCCCCCAGTGTCCACCGCAAGAACCTACGAGCAGTACTTC. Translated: CASSPPVSTARTYEQYF. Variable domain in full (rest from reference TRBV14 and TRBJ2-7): EAGVTQFPSHSVIEKGQTVTLRCDPISGHDNLYWYRRVMGKEIKFLLHFVKESKQDESGMPNNRFLAERTGGTYSTLKVQPAELEDSGVYFCASSPPVSTARTYEQYFGPGTRLTVT.

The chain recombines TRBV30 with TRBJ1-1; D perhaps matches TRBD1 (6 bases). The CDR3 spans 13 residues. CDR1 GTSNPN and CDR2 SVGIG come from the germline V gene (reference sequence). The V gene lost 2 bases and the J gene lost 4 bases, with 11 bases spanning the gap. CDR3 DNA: TGTGCCTGGAGTTTCGGGGGGCCCACTGAAGCTTTCTTT. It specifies CAWSFGGPTEAFF.

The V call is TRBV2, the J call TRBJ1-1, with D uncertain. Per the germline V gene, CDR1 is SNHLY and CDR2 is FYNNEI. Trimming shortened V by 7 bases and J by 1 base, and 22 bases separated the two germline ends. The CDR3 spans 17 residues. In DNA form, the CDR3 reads TGTGCCAGCAAAGCAGTAGGAGGGATGGCGGCGAACACTGAAGCTTTCTTT. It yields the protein CASKAVGGMAANTEAFF.

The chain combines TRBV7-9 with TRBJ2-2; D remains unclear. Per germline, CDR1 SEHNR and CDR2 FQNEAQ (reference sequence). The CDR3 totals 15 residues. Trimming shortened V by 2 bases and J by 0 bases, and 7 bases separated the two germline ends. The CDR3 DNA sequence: TGTGCCAGCAGCTTAACTAAGCCGAACACCGGGGAGCTGTTTTTT. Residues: CASSLTKPNTGELFF.

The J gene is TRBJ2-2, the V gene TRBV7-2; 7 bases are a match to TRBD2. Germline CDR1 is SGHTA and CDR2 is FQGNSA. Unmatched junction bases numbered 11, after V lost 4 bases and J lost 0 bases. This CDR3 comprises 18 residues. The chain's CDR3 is CASSSGAGLFANTGELFF. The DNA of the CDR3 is TGTGCCAGCAGCTCGGGAGCGGGACTGTTCGCGAACACCGGGGAGCTGTTTTTT.

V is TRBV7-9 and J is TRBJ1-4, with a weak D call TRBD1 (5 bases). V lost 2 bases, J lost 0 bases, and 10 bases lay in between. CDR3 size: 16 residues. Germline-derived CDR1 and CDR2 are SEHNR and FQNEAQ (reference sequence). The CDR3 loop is CASSLRRDSTNEKLFF. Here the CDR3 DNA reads TGTGCCAGCAGCTTAAGGCGGGACTCAACTAATGAAAAACTGTTTTTT.

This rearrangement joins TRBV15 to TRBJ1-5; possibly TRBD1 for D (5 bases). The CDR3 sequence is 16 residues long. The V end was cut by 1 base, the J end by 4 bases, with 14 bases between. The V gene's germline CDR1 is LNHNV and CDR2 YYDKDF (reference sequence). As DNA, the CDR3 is TGTGCCACCAGCAGAGGGGGGGAAGGGTGGAATCAGCCCCAGCATTTT. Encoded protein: CATSRGGEGWNQPQHF. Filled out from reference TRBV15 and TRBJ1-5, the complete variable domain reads DAMVIQNPRYQVTQFGKPVTLSCSQTLNHNVMYWYQQKSSQAPKLLFHYYDKDFNNEADTPDNFQSRRPNTSFCFLDIRSPGLGDTAMYLCATSRGGEGWNQPQHFGDGTRLSIL.

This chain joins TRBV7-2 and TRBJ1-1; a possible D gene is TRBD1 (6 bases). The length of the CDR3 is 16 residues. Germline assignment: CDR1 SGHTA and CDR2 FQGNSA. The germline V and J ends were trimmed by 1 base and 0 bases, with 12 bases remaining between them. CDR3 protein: CASSLVSGGLNTEAFF. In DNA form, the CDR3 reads TGTGCCAGCAGCTTAGTCTCGGGGGGCCTGAACACTGAAGCTTTCTTT. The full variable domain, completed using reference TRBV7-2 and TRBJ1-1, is GAGVSQSPSNKVTEKGKDVELRCDPISGHTALYWYRQSLGQGLEFLIYFQGNSAPDKSGLPSDRFSAERTGGSVSTLTIQRTQQEDSAVYLCASSLVSGGLNTEAFFGQGTRLTVV.

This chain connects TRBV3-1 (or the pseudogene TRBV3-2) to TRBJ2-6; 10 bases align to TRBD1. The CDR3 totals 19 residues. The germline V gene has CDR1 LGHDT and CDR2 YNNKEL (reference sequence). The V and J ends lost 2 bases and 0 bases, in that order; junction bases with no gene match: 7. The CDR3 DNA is TGTGCCAGCAGCCAACTAGGACAGGGGGGACCCTCTGGGGCCAACGTCCTGACTTTC. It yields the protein CASSQLGQGGPSGANVLTF.

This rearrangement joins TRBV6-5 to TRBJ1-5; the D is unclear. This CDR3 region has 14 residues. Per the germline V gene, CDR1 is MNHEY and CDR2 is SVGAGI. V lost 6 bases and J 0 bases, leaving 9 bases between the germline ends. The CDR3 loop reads CASRTDYSNQPQHF. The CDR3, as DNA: TGTGCCAGCAGAACAGATTATAGCAATCAGCCCCAGCATTTT.